These 20 T cell receptor beta chains share one sample of origin, sequenced in a study of long-term antiretroviral therapy in people with HIV. Survey level was the resolution at which the v3.0 immunoSEQ assay ran. Clones were read by immunoSEQ multiplex PCR, and TCRdb kept only the in-frame ones, dropping some. The sample holds some 48,000 clones, around four fifths seen once. The specimen was unsorted PBMCs, collected 0.8 years after starting antiretroviral therapy. Every receptor here comes from a woman under 30 with HIV.

This chain uses TRBV27 with TRBJ1-5; D gene ambiguous. With 7 bases removed from V and 2 bases from J, the gap between germline ends came to 6 bases. The germline V gene encodes CDR1 MNHEY and CDR2 SMNVEV (reference sequence). The CDR3 has 12 residues. In nucleotides, the CDR3 is TGTGCCAGCAACACTCGCAATCAGCCCCAGCATTTT. Its translation is CASNTRNQPQHF.

V usage is TRBV18 and J usage is TRBJ2-7; D is unresolved. The CDR3 extends over 14 amino acids. Trimming removed 3 bases from V and 3 bases from J, with 12 bases in between. CDR1 is KGHSH and CDR2 is LQKENI in the germline V gene. This chain's CDR3 is CASSPPGQNYEQYF. The CDR3 DNA follows: TGTGCCAGCTCACCTCCTGGGCAAAACTACGAGCAGTACTTC.

The J gene is TRBJ2-3, the V gene TRBV15; TRBD2 matches 9 bases. Per the germline V gene, CDR1 is LNHNV and CDR2 is YYDKDF (reference sequence). This CDR3 region has 14 residues. The ends lost 1 base at V and 5 bases at J; junction bases unmatched: 1. In DNA, the CDR3 is TGTGCCACCAGCAGAGTGACTAGCGGAGATACGCAGTATTTT. It codes for CATSRVTSGDTQYF.

This chain connects TRBV2 to TRBJ2-7; D ambiguous. Germline CDR1 reads SNHLY; CDR2 reads FYNNEI. The CDR3 consists of 12 residues. DNA for the CDR3: TGTGCAAACGGACCGTCAAACTACGAGCAGTACTTC. Translation gives CANGPSNYEQYF.

V usage is TRBV5-4 and J usage is TRBJ2-2; D is ambiguous. CDR1 and CDR2 from the germline V gene are SGHNT and YYREEE (reference sequence). The CDR3 is made up of 15 amino acids. V lost 3 bases to trimming and J lost 2 bases, with 11 bases between them. The CDR3 DNA reads TGTGCCAGCAGCTGGAGAAGGTTTAACACCGGGGAGCTGTTTTTT. It encodes CASSWRRFNTGELFF.

The count of this clone is one. The chain joins TRBV7-2 to TRBJ2-7, with a tentative D call TRBD2 (6 bases). V was cut by 1 base and J by 5 bases, with 12 bases left in between. The CDR3 runs to 14 residues. Germline lookup yields CDR1 SGHTA and CDR2 FQGNSA. Here the CDR3 reads CASSLGGTFNEQYF. In nucleotides, the CDR3 is TGTGCCAGCAGCTTAGGGGGGACTTTCAACGAGCAGTACTTC.

In its sample, this clone was seen a few times. This chain links TRBV11-2 with TRBJ2-7; 10 bases align to TRBD1. The CDR3 spans 15 residues. V dropped 1 base and J dropped 5; count of bases not matched to a gene: 5. Germline CDR1 and CDR2: SGHAT and FQNNGV. The CDR3 spells CASSLGQTGGDEQYF. The CDR3 DNA sequence: TGTGCCAGCAGCTTAGGCCAGACAGGGGGCGACGAGCAGTACTTC.

This rearrangement joins TRBV11-2 to TRBJ1-3; perhaps TRBD1 as D (6 bases). Germline assignment: CDR1 SGHAT and CDR2 FQNNGV. The CDR3 sequence is 18 residues long. Trimming stripped 5 bases from V and 2 bases from J, with 22 bases between. The CDR3 DNA reads as TGTGCCAGCAGCCGGCCACCTCGACAGGTTGGGACTGGAAACACCATATATTTT. It specifies CASSRPPRQVGTGNTIYF.

The CDR3 loop reads CASSLGLRDTEAFF. CDR3 in DNA: TGCGCCAGCAGCTTGGGATTAAGGGACACTGAAGCTTTCTTT. The V gene is TRBV5-1, the J gene TRBJ1-1; no reliable D call. This CDR3 has 14 residues. Germline V gene sequence: CDR1 SGHRS, CDR2 YFSETQ. V lost 0 bases and J lost 3, with 9 bases in between.

This clone was seen a few times. V and J are TRBV4-1 and TRBJ1-2; D is perhaps TRBD1 (5 bases). Germline V gives CDR1 MGHRA, CDR2 YSYEKL. V lost 5 bases and J 0 bases, leaving 13 bases between the germline ends. This CDR3 has 15 amino acids. CDR3 amino acids: CASSTRDQTNYGYTF. The CDR3 DNA reads TGCGCCAGCAGCACCAGGGACCAAACTAACTATGGCTACACCTTC.

The rearrangement joins TRBV19 to TRBJ2-7, with 10 bases identical to TRBD1. CDR1 and CDR2 (germline): LNHDA, SQIVND (reference sequence). After removal of 2 bases from V and 4 bases from J, the junction contained 5 bases not matched to a gene. This CDR3 comprises 15 residues. CDR3 nucleotide sequence: TGTGCCAGTAGTATAAGGGGACAGGGGACGTACGAGCAGTACTTC. It encodes CASSIRGQGTYEQYF.

This chain joins TRBV9 and TRBJ1-2; the D is unclear. Per germline, CDR1 SGDLS and CDR2 YYNGEE. The CDR3 loop spans 14 amino acids. The ends were cut back, 0 bases at V and 3 bases at J, with 9 bases in the middle. This CDR3 reads CASSVDKIYYGYTF. CDR3 bases: TGTGCCAGCAGCGTAGATAAGATTTACTATGGCTACACCTTC.

The chain is built from TRBV5-1 and TRBJ1-3; D not certain. Looked up from germline, CDR1 is SGHRS and CDR2 is YFSETQ. This CDR3 is 17 amino acids long. Trimming cost V 0 bases and J 0 bases, with 13 bases left between them. Here the CDR3 reads CASSLVAGGSSGNTIYF. In nucleotides, the CDR3 is TGCGCCAGCAGCTTGGTGGCGGGAGGTAGCTCTGGAAACACCATATATTTT.

This clone showed up just once. One end of the junction does not line up with germline, which may come from a read error. The chain uses TRBV6-1 and TRBJ2-1, with a weak D call TRBD1 (5 bases). This CDR3 comprises 11 residues. Germline V gene lookup returns CDR1 MNHNS and CDR2 SASEGT. CDR3: CASSDWPRAIF. CDR3 nucleotide sequence: TGTGCCAGCAGTGACTGGCCCAGGGCAATCTTC.

V gene TRBV9 combines with J gene TRBJ1-1, with D maybe TRBD1 (6 bases). Looked up from germline, CDR1 is SGDLS and CDR2 is YYNGEE. This CDR3 is built from 15 residues. The ends were cut back, 0 bases at V and 0 bases at J, with 9 bases in the middle. The CDR3 sequence is CASSVGGQLNTEAFF. As DNA, the CDR3 is TGTGCCAGCAGCGTAGGCGGACAGTTGAACACTGAAGCTTTCTTT. Together with reference TRBV9 and TRBJ1-1, the CDR3 gives the full variable domain: DSGVTQTPKHLITATGQRVTLRCSPRSGDLSVYWYQQSLDQGLQFLIQYYNGEERAKGNILERFSAQQFPDLHSELNLSSLELGDSALYFCASSVGGQLNTEAFFGQGTRLTVV.

CDR3 nucleotide sequence: TGTGCTAGTGGTTCGGGACCGAAACAGGGGGCTGAAGCTTTCTTT. Translating gives CASGSGPKQGAEAFF. The chain employs TRBV12-5 and TRBJ1-1, with 8 bases fitting TRBD1. Germline CDR1 LGHNT, CDR2 FRNRAP. This CDR3 is 15 amino acids long. V was pared by 4 bases and J by 6 bases, with 10 bases of the junction left unmatched.

The J gene is TRBJ1-5, the V gene TRBV28, with TRBD1 as a possible D gene (5 bases). V gave up 3 bases and J gave up 7 bases, with 7 bases separating them. Germline V lookup: CDR1 MDHEN, CDR2 SYDVKM. This CDR3 has 12 residues. This CDR3 is CASSFRAQPQHF. The CDR3 nucleotides read TGTGCCAGCAGTTTCAGGGCCCAGCCCCAGCATTTT.

The V gene is TRBV7-2, the J gene TRBJ2-7; TRBD1 or TRBD2 may be the D gene (6 bases each). There are 15 residues in the CDR3. The V gene lost 1 base and the J gene lost 7 bases, with 17 bases spanning the gap. Germline V gives CDR1 SGHTA, CDR2 FQGNSA. The CDR3 nucleotides read TGTGCCAGCAGCTTAGATTCGATAGGGGGGAGAGAGCAGTACTTC. Its translation: CASSLDSIGGREQYF.

This sequence joins TRBV27 and TRBJ2-7; 11 bases fit TRBD1. The V gene's germline CDR1 is MNHEY and CDR2 SMNVEV (reference sequence). Germline trimming cut 5 bases from V and 3 bases from J; bases unmatched to any gene: 6. The length of the CDR3 is 15 residues. The CDR3 is CASSGPGQGGYEQYF. In nucleotides, the CDR3 is TGTGCCAGCAGTGGCCCGGGACAGGGGGGCTACGAGCAGTACTTC.

This chain connects TRBV9 to TRBJ2-7, with D perhaps given as TRBD1 or TRBD2 (6 bases each). Deletions cut 3 bases from V and 5 bases from J, with 18 bases between. Per germline, CDR1 SGDLS and CDR2 YYNGEE. The CDR3 has 15 residues. The CDR3 bases are TGTGCCAGCAGCGCAGGGGAAGGGAGGCAACACGAGCAGTACTTC. Its translation: CASSAGEGRQHEQYF. The complete variable domain, with remaining parts taken from reference TRBV9 and TRBJ2-7, reads DSGVTQTPKHLITATGQRVTLRCSPRSGDLSVYWYQQSLDQGLQFLIQYYNGEERAKGNILERFSAQQFPDLHSELNLSSLELGDSALYFCASSAGEGRQHEQYFGPGTRLTVT.